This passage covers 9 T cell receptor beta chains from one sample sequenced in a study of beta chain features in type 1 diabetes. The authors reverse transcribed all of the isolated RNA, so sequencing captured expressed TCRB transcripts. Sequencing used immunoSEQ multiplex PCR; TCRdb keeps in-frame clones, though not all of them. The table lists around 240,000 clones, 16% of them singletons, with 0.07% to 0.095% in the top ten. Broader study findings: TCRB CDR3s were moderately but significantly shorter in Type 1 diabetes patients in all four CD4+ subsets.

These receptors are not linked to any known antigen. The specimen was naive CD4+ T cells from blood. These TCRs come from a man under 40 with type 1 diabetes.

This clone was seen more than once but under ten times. This CDR3 is CASSTVGFSYNEQFF. DNA for the CDR3: TGTGCCAGCAGTACTGTTGGCTTCTCCTACAATGAGCAGTTCTTC. This chain connects TRBV28 to TRBJ2-1; D gene ambiguous. The CDR3 is made up of 15 amino acids. Germline V gene sequence: CDR1 MDHEN, CDR2 SYDVKM. The germline V and J ends were trimmed by 5 bases and 0 bases, with 11 bases remaining between them.

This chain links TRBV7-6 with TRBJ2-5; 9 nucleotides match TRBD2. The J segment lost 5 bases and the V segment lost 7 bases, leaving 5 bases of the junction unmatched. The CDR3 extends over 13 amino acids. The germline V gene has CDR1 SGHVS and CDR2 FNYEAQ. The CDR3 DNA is TGTGCCAGCATGGCGGGAGGGAGGGAGACCCAGTACTTC. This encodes CASMAGGRETQYF.

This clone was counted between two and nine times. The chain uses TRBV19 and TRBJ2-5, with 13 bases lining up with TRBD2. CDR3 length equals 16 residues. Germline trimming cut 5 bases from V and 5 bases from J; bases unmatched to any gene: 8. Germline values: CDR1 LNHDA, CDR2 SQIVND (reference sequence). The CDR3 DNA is TGTGCCAGTAGTCCCGGGACTAGCGGGATCGGGGAGACCCAGTACTTC. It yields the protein CASSPGTSGIGETQYF.

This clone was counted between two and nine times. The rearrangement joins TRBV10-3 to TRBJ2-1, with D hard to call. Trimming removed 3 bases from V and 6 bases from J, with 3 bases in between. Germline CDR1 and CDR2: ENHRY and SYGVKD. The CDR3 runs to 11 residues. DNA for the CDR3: TGTGCCATCAGTGACCCCAATGAGCAGTTCTTC. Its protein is CAISDPNEQFF.

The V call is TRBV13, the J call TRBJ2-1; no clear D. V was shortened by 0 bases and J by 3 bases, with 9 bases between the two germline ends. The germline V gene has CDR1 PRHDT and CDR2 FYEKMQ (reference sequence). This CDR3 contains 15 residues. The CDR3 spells CASSLGSRYYNEQFF. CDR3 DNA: TGTGCCAGCAGCTTAGGCTCGCGGTACTACAATGAGCAGTTCTTC.

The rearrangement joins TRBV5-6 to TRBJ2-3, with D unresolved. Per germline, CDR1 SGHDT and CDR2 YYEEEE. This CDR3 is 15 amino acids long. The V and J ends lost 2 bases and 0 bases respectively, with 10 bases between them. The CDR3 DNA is TGTGCCAGCAGCTTTTCCTATTTCAGCACAGATACGCAGTATTTT. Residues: CASSFSYFSTDTQYF.

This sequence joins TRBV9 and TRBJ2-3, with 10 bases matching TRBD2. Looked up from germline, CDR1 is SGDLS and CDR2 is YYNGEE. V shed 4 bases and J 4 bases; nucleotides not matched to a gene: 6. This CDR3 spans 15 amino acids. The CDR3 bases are TGTGCCAGCAGCCCACGGACTAGCGGTGCAGATACGCAGTATTTT. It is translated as CASSPRTSGADTQYF.

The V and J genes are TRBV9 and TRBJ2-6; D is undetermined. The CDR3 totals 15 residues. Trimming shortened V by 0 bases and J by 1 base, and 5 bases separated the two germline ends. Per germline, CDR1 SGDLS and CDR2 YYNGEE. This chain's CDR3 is CASSVASSGANVLTF. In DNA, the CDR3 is TGTGCCAGCAGCGTAGCGAGTTCTGGGGCCAACGTCCTGACTTTC. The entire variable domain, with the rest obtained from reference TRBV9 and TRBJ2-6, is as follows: DSGVTQTPKHLITATGQRVTLRCSPRSGDLSVYWYQQSLDQGLQFLIQYYNGEERAKGNILERFSAQQFPDLHSELNLSSLELGDSALYFCASSVASSGANVLTFGAGSRLTVL.

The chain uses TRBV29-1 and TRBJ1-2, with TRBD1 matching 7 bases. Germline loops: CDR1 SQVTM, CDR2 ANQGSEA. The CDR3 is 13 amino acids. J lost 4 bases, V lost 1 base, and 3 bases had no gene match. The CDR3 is CSVEGGDSYGYTF. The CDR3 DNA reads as TGCAGCGTTGAAGGAGGGGACAGCTATGGCTACACCTTC.